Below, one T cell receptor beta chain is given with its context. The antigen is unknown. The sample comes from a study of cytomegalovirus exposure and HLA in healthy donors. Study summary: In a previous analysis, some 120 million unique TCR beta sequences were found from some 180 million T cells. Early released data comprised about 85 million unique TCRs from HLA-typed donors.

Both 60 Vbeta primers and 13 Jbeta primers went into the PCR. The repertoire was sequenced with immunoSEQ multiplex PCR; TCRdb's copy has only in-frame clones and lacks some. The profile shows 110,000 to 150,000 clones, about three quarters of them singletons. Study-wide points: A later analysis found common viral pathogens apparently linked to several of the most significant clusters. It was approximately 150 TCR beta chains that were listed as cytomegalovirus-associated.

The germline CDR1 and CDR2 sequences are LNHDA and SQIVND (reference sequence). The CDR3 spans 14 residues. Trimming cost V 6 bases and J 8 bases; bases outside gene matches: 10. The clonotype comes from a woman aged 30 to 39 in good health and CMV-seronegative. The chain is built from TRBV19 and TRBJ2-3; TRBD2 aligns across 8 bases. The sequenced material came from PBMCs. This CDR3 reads CASRGRGALGTQYF. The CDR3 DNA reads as TGTGCCAGTAGAGGGCGGGGGGCCCTGGGTACGCAGTATTTT. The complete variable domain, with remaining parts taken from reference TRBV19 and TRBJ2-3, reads DGGITQSPKYLFRKEGQNVTLSCEQNLNHDAMYWYRQDPGQGLRLIYYSQIVNDFQKGDIAEGYSVSREKKESFPLTVTSAQKNPTAFYLCASRGRGALGTQYFGPGTRLTVL.